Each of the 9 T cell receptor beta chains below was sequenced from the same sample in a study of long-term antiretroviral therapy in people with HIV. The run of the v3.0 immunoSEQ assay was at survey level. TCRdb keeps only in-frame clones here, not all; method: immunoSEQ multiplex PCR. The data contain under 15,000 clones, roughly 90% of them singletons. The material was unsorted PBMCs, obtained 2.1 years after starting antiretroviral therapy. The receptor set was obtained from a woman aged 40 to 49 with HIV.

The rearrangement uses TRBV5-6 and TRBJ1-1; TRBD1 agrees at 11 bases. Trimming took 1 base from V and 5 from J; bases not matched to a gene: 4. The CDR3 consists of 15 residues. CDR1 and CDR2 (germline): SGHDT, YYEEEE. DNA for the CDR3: TGTGCCAGCAGCTTGATGGGACAGGGGGAAACTGAAGCTTTCTTT. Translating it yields CASSLMGQGETEAFF.

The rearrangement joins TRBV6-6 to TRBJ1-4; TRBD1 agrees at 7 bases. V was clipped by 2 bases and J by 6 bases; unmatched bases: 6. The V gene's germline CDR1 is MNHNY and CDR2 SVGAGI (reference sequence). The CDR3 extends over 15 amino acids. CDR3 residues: CASSYGDRVDEKLFF. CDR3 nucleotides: TGTGCCAGCAGTTACGGCGACAGGGTAGATGAAAAACTGTTTTTT.

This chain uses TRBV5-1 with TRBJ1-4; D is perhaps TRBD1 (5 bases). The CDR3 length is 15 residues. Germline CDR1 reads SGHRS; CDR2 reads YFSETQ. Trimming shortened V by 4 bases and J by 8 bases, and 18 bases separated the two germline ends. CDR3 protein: CASSPSGGTEEKLFF. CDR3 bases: TGCGCCAGCAGCCCCTCGGGGGGGACCGAGGAAAAACTGTTTTTT.

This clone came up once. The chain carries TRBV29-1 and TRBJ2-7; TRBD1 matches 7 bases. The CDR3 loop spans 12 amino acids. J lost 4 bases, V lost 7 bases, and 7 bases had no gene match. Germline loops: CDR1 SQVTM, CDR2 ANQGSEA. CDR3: CSAQGERYEQYF. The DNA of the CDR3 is TGCAGCGCCCAGGGGGAGAGATACGAGCAGTACTTC.

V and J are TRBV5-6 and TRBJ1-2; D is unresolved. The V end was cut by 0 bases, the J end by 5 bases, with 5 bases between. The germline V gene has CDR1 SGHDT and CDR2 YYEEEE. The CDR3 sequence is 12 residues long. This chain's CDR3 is CASSLDGYGYTF. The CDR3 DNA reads TGTGCCAGCAGCTTGGACGGGTATGGCTACACCTTC.

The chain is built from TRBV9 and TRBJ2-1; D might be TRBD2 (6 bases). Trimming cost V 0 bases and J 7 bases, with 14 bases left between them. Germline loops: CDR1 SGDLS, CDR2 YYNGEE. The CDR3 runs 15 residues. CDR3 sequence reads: CASSVGTTPGNEQFF. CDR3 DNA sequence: TGTGCCAGCAGCGTAGGGACTACCCCAGGTAATGAGCAGTTCTTC.

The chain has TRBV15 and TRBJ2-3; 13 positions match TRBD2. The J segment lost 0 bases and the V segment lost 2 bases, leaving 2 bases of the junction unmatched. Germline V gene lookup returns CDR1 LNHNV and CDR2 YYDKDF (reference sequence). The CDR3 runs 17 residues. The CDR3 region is CATSRSTSGGSTDTQYF. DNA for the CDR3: TGTGCCACCAGCAGATCGACTAGCGGGGGGAGCACAGATACGCAGTATTTT.

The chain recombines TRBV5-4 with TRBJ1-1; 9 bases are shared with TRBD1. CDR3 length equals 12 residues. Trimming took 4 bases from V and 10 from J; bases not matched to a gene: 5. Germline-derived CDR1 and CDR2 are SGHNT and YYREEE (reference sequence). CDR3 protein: CASSPDRGRAFF. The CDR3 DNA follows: TGTGCCAGCAGCCCGGACAGGGGACGAGCTTTCTTT.

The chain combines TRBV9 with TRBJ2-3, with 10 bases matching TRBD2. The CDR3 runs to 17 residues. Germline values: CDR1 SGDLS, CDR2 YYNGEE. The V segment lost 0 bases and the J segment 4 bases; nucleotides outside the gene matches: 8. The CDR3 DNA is TGTGCCAGCAGCGTAGGGGTAGCGGGGGGCGGGGCAGATACGCAGTATTTT. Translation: CASSVGVAGGGADTQYF.